There are many counts of the clone carrying this T cell receptor beta chain. Its cognate antigen is unknown. Trimming left V 4 bases short and J 4 bases short, with 6 bases between. Germline V gene sequence: CDR1 SGHTS, CDR2 YDEGEE. This CDR3 has 12 amino acids. Patients were uniformly node-negative by CT and PET/CT and had received no prior chemotherapy or radiotherapy, with no other malignancies. Template was genomic DNA; TCR beta CDR3 amplified in two multiplex PCR rounds. Used in first-round PCR were primers specific to each TRBV and TRBJ gene. MiXCR, applied by TCRdb to the multiplex PCR reads, yields one record per CDR3 protein. The sample has about 14,000 distinct CDR3 sequences, about 27% seen once. This specimen comes from a study of prognosis after radiotherapy for stage I lung cancer. Study-wide points: When patients developed distant metastases, their Shannon entropy after stereotactic body radiation therapy was lower.

The starting material was PBMCs, obtained before or after stereotactic body radiation therapy (not recorded which). The TCR comes from a donor over 45 with non-small cell lung cancer. J is TRBJ1-3 and V is TRBV5-8; D is undetermined. CDR3 DNA sequence: TGTGCCAGCAGCCTCAAGGGAAACACCATATATTTT. Translating it yields CASSLKGNTIYF.